This T cell receptor beta chain derives from a study of PD-1 blockade in classical Hodgkin lymphoma. Study results and limitations: Compared with baseline, CD4+ but not CD8+ TCR diversity had risen significantly by C4D1.

The repertoire was sequenced with immunoSEQ multiplex PCR; TCRdb's copy has only in-frame clones and lacks some. The data hold more than 40,000 clones, with 60% to 80% observed a single time. Deletions cut 3 bases from V and 4 bases from J, with 9 bases between. The CDR3 has 13 amino acids. Germline V lookup: CDR1 MNHNS, CDR2 SASEGT. Notes on this clone: What it binds is not known.

The time point here: cycle 4 day 1 (C4D1), after more than 5 weeks of nivolumab. Each and every patient relapsed after autologous stem cell transplantation, and patients got differing brentuximab vedotin exposure. This clonotype originated in a human donor with classical Hodgkin lymphoma. The specimen comprised peripheral blood mononuclear cells (PBMCs), sampled before the fourth cycle of nivolumab. The gene calls are TRBV6-1 and TRBJ1-1, with unresolved D. The CDR3 DNA reads TGTGCCAGCAGTGACCAAGGGTCCACTGAAGCTTTCTTT. This translates into CASSDQGSTEAFF.